This T cell receptor beta chain was sequenced during a study of neurological immune-mediated disorders. Findings and limits, study-wide: When the repertoires were grouped phylogenetically, those of 18 of the 34 multiple sclerosis patients came together in a single cluster of related CDR3 sequences, which points to a possible repertoire-level signature. HTLV-1-associated myelopathy displayed the greatest TCR clonal expansion, and multiple sclerosis exhibited the smallest, lower than that of healthy controls.

This CDR3 has 13 amino acids. V shed 4 bases, J shed 3 bases, and the junction held 3 bases outside the gene matches. The germline gives CDR1 SQVTM, CDR2 ANQGSEA. This clonotype was seen only a few times. Its antigen is not known. The authors produced cDNA by 5'RACE using 10-nucleotide random UMIs. TCRdb reprocessed the 5' RACE reads via MiXCR and lists one record per CDR3 protein. The data show roughly 66,000 distinct CDR3 sequences, with 4.5% to 5.5% seen just once and 2% to 2.5% held by the top ten. The chain links TRBV29-1 to TRBJ2-1; 7 bases align to TRBD2. The source material was PBMCs. This receptor was identified in a woman in her 70s with multiple sclerosis. The CDR3: CSVAASGYNEQFF. The CDR3 bases are TGCAGCGTTGCGGCTAGCGGCTACAATGAGCAGTTCTTC.